The 15 T cell receptor beta chains presented below share a single source sample, sequenced in a study of T-cell reconstitution after alpha-beta-depleted transplantation in children. Preparing the TCRbeta library involved the use of unique molecular identifiers. Using its own MiXCR run on the PCR reads, TCRdb lists one record per CDR3 protein. The data contain around 380,000 distinct CDR3 sequences, 11% of them singletons. The starting material was PBMCs from the stem cell graft donor, obtained from the stem cell graft. The receptors derive from a human donor who donated a stem cell graft to a child with acute myeloid leukemia.

At least ten counts were recorded for this clonotype. CDR3 in amino acids: CASSLKMGAWDGYTF. CDR3 bases: TGTGCCAGCAGCCTAAAGATGGGGGCCTGGGATGGCTACACCTTC. The chain combines TRBV7-2 with TRBJ1-2; D is perhaps TRBD1 (6 bases). This CDR3 contains 15 residues. V was shortened by 5 bases and J by 6 bases, with 19 bases between the two germline ends. The germline V gene encodes CDR1 SGHTA and CDR2 FQGNSA.

The chain couples TRBV25-1 to TRBJ1-5, with 9 bases fitting TRBD1. The CDR3 is 15 amino acids. Losses at the gene ends were 1 base for V and 8 bases for J; bases not matched to a gene: 6. Germline V CDR1 and CDR2: MGHDK, SYGVNS. DNA for the CDR3: TGTGCCAGCAGTGAATCCGGGACAGGGAGAGAGCCCCAGCATTTT. It translates to CASSESGTGREPQHF.

This rearrangement joins TRBV11-2 to TRBJ1-1; the D gene is possibly TRBD1 (5 bases). Trimming took off 5 bases at V and 6 bases at J, with 10 bases between the two ends. The CDR3 has 12 amino acids. Per germline, CDR1 SGHAT and CDR2 FQNNGV. The CDR3 sequence is CASSPDSSEAFF. Here the CDR3 DNA reads TGTGCCAGCAGCCCAGACAGCTCTGAAGCTTTCTTT. Filled out from reference TRBV11-2 and TRBJ1-1, the complete variable domain reads EAGVAQSPRYKIIEKRQSVAFWCNPISGHATLYWYQQILGQGPKLLIQFQNNGVVDDSQLPKDRFSAERLKGVDSTLKIQPAKLEDSAVYLCASSPDSSEAFFGQGTRLTVV.

This clonotype has just a few counts. This chain links TRBV5-1 with TRBJ2-2, with D perhaps matching TRBD2 (5 bases). Germline assignment: CDR1 SGHRS and CDR2 YFSETQ. The CDR3 runs 14 residues. V gave up 3 bases and J gave up 4 bases, with 10 bases separating them. CDR3 nucleotides: TGCGCCAGCAGCTCACAAGCGGTCACCGGGGAGCTGTTTTTT. Its translation: CASSSQAVTGELFF. Based on the CDR3 plus reference TRBV5-1 and TRBJ2-2, the full variable domain is KAGVTQTPRYLIKTRGQQVTLSCSPISGHRSVSWYQQTPGQGLQFLFEYFSETQRNKGNFPGRFSGRQFSNSRSEMNVSTLELGDSALYLCASSSQAVTGELFFGEGSRLTVL.

This clonotype showed up just once. The chain recombines TRBV9 with TRBJ2-1; tentatively, D is TRBD1 or TRBD2 (5 bases each). Germline CDR1 reads SGDLS; CDR2 reads YYNGEE. CDR3 length: 15 residues. The V end was cut by 4 bases, the J end by 9 bases, with 20 bases between. The CDR3 sequence is CASSIRDVPTGEQFF. The CDR3 DNA sequence: TGTGCCAGCAGCATCCGGGACGTACCGACGGGTGAGCAGTTCTTC.

This clonotype was seen many times. The gene calls are TRBV15 and TRBJ1-5; possible D gene TRBD1, 5 bases. V was clipped by 3 bases and J by 9 bases, with 21 bases between them. From germline, CDR1 is LNHNV and CDR2 YYDKDF (reference sequence). The CDR3 totals 16 residues. The CDR3 DNA sequence: TGTGCCACCAGCAGGGGCAGATCTGGAGGGGAGAGGCCCCAGCATTTT. It codes for CATSRGRSGGERPQHF.

The chain uses TRBV7-2 and TRBJ2-7; D remains ambiguous. Germline lookup yields CDR1 SGHTA and CDR2 FQGNSA. V dropped 6 bases and J dropped 4 bases, with 10 bases sitting between them. The CDR3 is 12 residues long. CDR3 DNA: TGTGCCAGCAGTCCCACCGATTACGAGCAGTACTTC. Translating it yields CASSPTDYEQYF.

This chain connects TRBV20-1 to TRBJ2-7; 7 nucleotides agree with TRBD2. Per germline, CDR1 DFQATT and CDR2 SNEGSKA (reference sequence). Trimming took 5 bases from V and 0 from J; bases not matched to a gene: 7. The CDR3 is 14 amino acids. The CDR3 DNA reads TGCAGTGCTCACTCCGGGGGGAGCTCCTACGAGCAGTACTTC. Its translation: CSAHSGGSSYEQYF.

In this sample, this clonotype turned up a few times. CDR3 sequence: CASSKDNRQGDSPLHF. The DNA of the CDR3 is TGTGCCAGCAGCAAAGATAATCGACAGGGGGATTCACCCCTCCACTTT. The genes are TRBV21-1 and TRBJ1-6; the table's D call of TRBD1 was not tested on the DNA. TRBV21-1 is annotated as a pseudogene. The CDR3 runs 16 residues.

This clonotype was recorded a few times. The rearrangement links TRBV12-3 or TRBV12-4 to TRBJ1-1; D gene ambiguous. The CDR3 extends over 14 amino acids. Between the trimmed V and J ends, which lost 7 bases and 4 bases, there was a span of 16 bases. This CDR3 reads CASKYGVAGTEAFF. The CDR3 region has the DNA TGTGCCAGCAAGTACGGGGTCGCGGGCACTGAAGCTTTCTTT.

This chain joins TRBV15 and TRBJ2-2; TRBD2 might be the D (6 bases). Germline CDR1 reads LNHNV; CDR2 reads YYDKDF (reference sequence). The CDR3 is 15 amino acids. Trimming removed 3 bases at V and 6 bases at J, with 14 bases between. The chain's CDR3 is CATSSGTGSSGELFF. The CDR3 nucleotides are TGTGCCACCAGCAGTGGGACCGGGAGTTCCGGGGAGCTGTTTTTT.

This clonotype was observed many times. V and J are TRBV4-1 and TRBJ1-5; D perhaps matches TRBD1 (6 bases). There are 14 residues in the CDR3. The V gene lost 0 bases and the J gene lost 6 bases, with 9 bases spanning the gap. The germline gives CDR1 MGHRA, CDR2 YSYEKL. The CDR3 DNA sequence: TGCGCCAGCAGCCAAGAGCGGGGGGCTCAGCCCCAGCATTTT. It is translated as CASSQERGAQPQHF.

This clonotype has a count of ten or more. The chain combines TRBV20-1 with TRBJ1-1, with TRBD1 matching 7 bases. The germline gives CDR1 DFQATT, CDR2 SNEGSKA (reference sequence). The CDR3 spans 15 residues. J was trimmed by 1 base and V by 1 base; bases with no gene match: 6. The DNA for the CDR3 is TGCAGTGCTAGAGGCGCGGACAGGAAGAACACTGAAGCTTTCTTT. Its translation is CSARGADRKNTEAFF.

Only a few counts were recorded for this clonotype. Here the CDR3 DNA reads TGTGCCATCAGTGAGGGGTTATGGGGCTACACCTTC. Protein: CAISEGLWGYTF. V and J are TRBV10-3 and TRBJ1-2; D is undetermined. This CDR3 is built from 12 residues. Germline-derived CDR1 and CDR2 are ENHRY and SYGVKD. Trimming pared 2 bases from V and 8 bases from J, leaving 9 bases between.

There are many counts of this clonotype. This chain uses TRBV5-1 with TRBJ1-1; D gene ambiguous. V was clipped by 2 bases and J by 4 bases, with 9 bases between them. The CDR3 length is 13 residues. Germline V gene sequence: CDR1 SGHRS, CDR2 YFSETQ. In DNA form, the CDR3 reads TGCGCCAGCAGCTTCCGGGGAGTCACTGAAGCTTTCTTT. Amino acids: CASSFRGVTEAFF.